Listed below are T cell receptor beta chains from one sample, sequenced in a study of T cells in Graves' hyperthyroidism and ophthalmopathy. TCRdb re-called the multiplex PCR reads with MiXCR, one entry per CDR3 protein. The data contain 500,000 to 650,000 distinct CDR3 sequences, over 15% of them singletons. What was sequenced was blood. Source of these receptors: a woman aged 18 to 35 with Graves' ophthalmopathy. Each CDR3 is given with its conserved first and last residue. D genes are given only for firm matches. Only part of the rows carry a size: once, few, many, or a class if the clone is expanded.

V gene: TRBV11-1
D gene: TRBD2
clone size: few
J gene: TRBJ2-1
CDR3 protein: CASSHWASGSSDEQFF
CDR3 DNA: TGTGCCAGCAGCCACTGGGCTAGCGGGAGTTCCGATGAGCAGTTCTTC

V gene: TRBV24-1
D gene: TRBD1
clone size: NA
J gene: TRBJ1-4
CDR3 protein: CATSEGTARTNEKLFF
CDR3 DNA: TGTGCCACCAGTGAGGGGACAGCCCGGACTAATGAAAAACTGTTTTTT

V gene: TRBV28
D gene: NA
clone size: many
J gene: TRBJ2-7
CDR3 protein: CASSFLQGLSPEQYF
CDR3 DNA: TGTGCCAGCAGTTTCTTACAGGGCTTATCCCCCGAGCAGTACTTC

V gene: TRBV7-9
D gene: TRBD1
clone size: many
J gene: TRBJ2-5
CDR3 protein: CASSPGTGVQTQYF
CDR3 DNA: TGTGCCAGCAGCCCTGGGACAGGGGTGCAGACCCAGTACTTC

V gene: TRBV9
D gene: NA
clone size: NA
J gene: TRBJ1-6
CDR3 protein: CASSVGFSRARDSPLHF
CDR3 DNA: TGTGCCAGCAGCGTGGGGTTCAGCAGGGCACGAGATTCACCCCTCCACTTT

V gene: TRBV5-1
D gene: NA
clone size: many
J gene: TRBJ1-2
CDR3 protein: CASSLSGPGINYGYTF
CDR3 DNA: TGCGCCAGCAGCTTGTCCGGACCGGGGATCAACTATGGCTACACCTTC

V gene: TRBV6-1
D gene: TRBD2
clone size: NA
J gene: TRBJ2-3
CDR3 protein: CASSDASGDTDTQYF
CDR3 DNA: TGTGCCAGCAGTGACGCTAGCGGGGACACAGATACGCAGTATTTT

V gene: TRBV13
D gene: NA
clone size: many
J gene: TRBJ2-7
CDR3 protein: CASSSEGERYEQYF
CDR3 DNA: TGTGCCAGCAGCTCGGAGGGGGAGCGCTACGAGCAGTACTTC

V gene: TRBV28
D gene: NA
clone size: few
J gene: TRBJ2-7
CDR3 protein: CASSFVNSYEQYF
CDR3 DNA: TGTGCCAGCAGTTTTGTTAACTCCTACGAGCAGTACTTC

V gene: TRBV20-1
D gene: NA
clone size: many
J gene: TRBJ1-4
CDR3 protein: CSARQGATNEKLFF
CDR3 DNA: TGCAGTGCTAGGCAGGGAGCAACTAATGAAAAACTGTTTTTT

V gene: TRBV11-2
D gene: NA
clone size: many
J gene: TRBJ1-5
CDR3 protein: CASSLDAGFQPQHF
CDR3 DNA: TGTGCCAGCAGCTTAGACGCGGGTTTCCAGCCCCAGCATTTT

V gene: TRBV2
D gene: TRBD2
clone size: NA
J gene: TRBJ2-2
CDR3 protein: CASRSSGNTGELFF
CDR3 DNA: TGTGCCAGCAGGTCTAGCGGGAACACCGGGGAGCTGTTTTTT

V gene: TRBV28
D gene: NA
clone size: many
J gene: TRBJ2-1
CDR3 protein: CASSPRGMSSYNEQFF
CDR3 DNA: TGTGCCAGCAGTCCCCGGGGGATGAGCTCCTACAATGAGCAGTTCTTC

V gene: TRBV11-2
D gene: TRBD2
clone size: many
J gene: TRBJ2-7
CDR3 protein: CASSRIGVGTSGSYEQYF
CDR3 DNA: TGTGCCAGCAGCCGTATAGGGGTCGGGACTAGCGGCTCCTACGAGCAGTACTTC

V gene: TRBV7-9
D gene: NA
clone size: NA
J gene: TRBJ1-1
CDR3 protein: CASSPSVDRNEAFF
CDR3 DNA: TGTGCCAGCAGCCCCAGCGTAGACAGAAATGAAGCTTTCTTT

V gene: TRBV4-1
D gene: TRBD2
clone size: few
J gene: TRBJ2-7
CDR3 protein: CASSHALAGEQYF
CDR3 DNA: TGCGCCAGCAGCCACGCACTAGCGGGGGAGCAGTACTTC

V gene: TRBV6-1
D gene: NA
clone size: NA
J gene: TRBJ2-1
CDR3 protein: CASNQAEGSYNEQFF
CDR3 DNA: TGTGCCAGCAATCAAGCCGAGGGGTCCTACAATGAGCAGTTCTTC

V gene: TRBV30
D gene: NA
clone size: once
J gene: TRBJ2-3
CDR3 protein: CAWSVLREFTDTQYF
CDR3 DNA: TGTGCCTGGAGTGTACTCCGGGAGTTCACAGATACGCAGTATTTT

V gene: TRBV28
D gene: TRBD2
clone size: many
J gene: TRBJ2-1
CDR3 protein: CASSTGGLAGYNEQFF
CDR3 DNA: TGTGCCAGCAGTACCGGGGGACTAGCGGGCTACAATGAGCAGTTCTTC

V gene: TRBV20-1
D gene: NA
clone size: many
J gene: TRBJ1-2
CDR3 protein: CSARRQYYGYTF
CDR3 DNA: TGCAGTGCTAGGAGACAGTACTATGGCTACACCTTC

V gene: TRBV28
D gene: TRBD1
clone size: many
J gene: TRBJ2-1
CDR3 protein: CASRRQGAPGNEQFF
CDR3 DNA: TGTGCCAGCAGACGACAGGGGGCGCCGGGCAATGAGCAGTTCTTC

V gene: TRBV4-1
D gene: NA
clone size: NA
J gene: TRBJ1-4
CDR3 protein: CASSQDPQTTNEKLFF
CDR3 DNA: TGCGCCAGCAGCCAAGATCCCCAGACAACTAATGAAAAACTGTTTTTT

V gene: TRBV6-2/TRBV6-3
D gene: TRBD2
clone size: many
J gene: TRBJ2-5
CDR3 protein: CASSYGLAGVGETQYF
CDR3 DNA: TGTGCCAGCAGTTACGGACTAGCGGGAGTCGGAGAGACCCAGTACTTC

V gene: TRBV30
D gene: NA
clone size: many
J gene: TRBJ1-3
CDR3 protein: CAWSVLEVRDSGNTIYF
CDR3 DNA: TGTGCCTGGAGTGTACTGGAGGTTAGAGACTCTGGAAACACCATATATTTT

V gene: TRBV28
D gene: NA
clone size: few
J gene: TRBJ2-2
CDR3 protein: CASSFLSVGELFF
CDR3 DNA: TGTGCCAGCAGCTTTCTCTCAGTCGGGGAGCTGTTTTTT

V gene: TRBV19
D gene: NA
clone size: few
J gene: TRBJ1-2
CDR3 protein: CASSIGRGYGYTF
CDR3 DNA: TGTGCCAGTAGTATCGGGAGGGGCTATGGCTACACCTTC

V gene: TRBV4-1
D gene: NA
clone size: NA
J gene: TRBJ1-2
CDR3 protein: CASSLSTGGYGYTF
CDR3 DNA: TGCGCCAGCAGCCTCTCGACAGGAGGCTATGGCTACACCTTC

V gene: TRBV19
D gene: NA
clone size: NA
J gene: TRBJ2-7
CDR3 protein: CASSASYDEQYF
CDR3 DNA: TGTGCCAGTAGTGCCTCGTACGACGAGCAGTACTTC

V gene: TRBV12-5
D gene: NA
clone size: many
J gene: TRBJ1-2
CDR3 protein: CASGTGLPFYGYTF
CDR3 DNA: TGTGCTAGTGGTACGGGACTGCCCTTTTATGGCTACACCTTC

V gene: TRBV6-5
D gene: NA
clone size: few
J gene: TRBJ1-5
CDR3 protein: CASSYSGGGGPQHF
CDR3 DNA: TGTGCCAGCAGTTACTCCGGGGGGGGGGGGCCCCAGCATTTT

V gene: TRBV6-1
D gene: NA
clone size: NA
J gene: TRBJ2-5
CDR3 protein: CASSPPAGSQEAQYF
CDR3 DNA: TGTGCCAGCTCACCACCTGCGGGTAGCCAAGAGGCCCAGTACTTC

V gene: TRBV7-9
D gene: NA
clone size: few
J gene: TRBJ1-4
CDR3 protein: CASSREANEKLFF
CDR3 DNA: TGTGCCAGCAGTAGAGAGGCTAATGAAAAACTGTTTTTT

V gene: TRBV10-3
D gene: NA
clone size: NA
J gene: TRBJ2-3
CDR3 protein: CAIRPALLAVHTDTQYF
CDR3 DNA: TGTGCCATCAGACCCGCTTTGTTAGCGGTTCACACAGATACGCAGTATTTT

V gene: TRBV30
D gene: TRBD2
clone size: NA
J gene: TRBJ2-1
CDR3 protein: CAWSSGLAGKDEQFF
CDR3 DNA: TGTGCCTGGAGTTCGGGACTAGCGGGAAAAGATGAGCAGTTCTTC

V gene: TRBV20-1
D gene: TRBD1
clone size: many
J gene: TRBJ2-1
CDR3 protein: CSADRDREWNEQFF
CDR3 DNA: TGCAGTGCGGACCGGGACAGGGAGTGGAATGAGCAGTTCTTC

V gene: TRBV30
D gene: TRBD2
clone size: many
J gene: TRBJ2-1
CDR3 protein: CAWSVGLADNEQFF
CDR3 DNA: TGTGCCTGGAGTGTAGGACTAGCGGACAATGAGCAGTTCTTC

V gene: TRBV27
D gene: NA
clone size: few
J gene: TRBJ2-6
CDR3 protein: CASSLLFRSGANVLTF
CDR3 DNA: TGTGCCAGCAGTCTCCTATTCCGTTCTGGGGCCAACGTCCTGACTTTC

V gene: TRBV25-1
D gene: NA
clone size: NA
J gene: TRBJ1-1
CDR3 protein: CASSEFGSNTEAFF
CDR3 DNA: TGTGCCAGCAGTGAATTCGGCAGCAACACTGAAGCTTTCTTT

V gene: TRBV20-1
D gene: NA
clone size: NA
J gene: TRBJ2-5
CDR3 protein: CSARVYGTSSIQRETQYF
CDR3 DNA: TGCAGTGCTAGGGTGTACGGGACTTCATCTATTCAAAGAGAGACCCAGTACTTC

V gene: TRBV30
D gene: NA
clone size: many
J gene: TRBJ1-1
CDR3 protein: CAWIRAGDITEAFF
CDR3 DNA: TGTGCCTGGATCCGGGCAGGGGACATCACTGAAGCTTTCTTT

V gene: TRBV27
D gene: NA
clone size: NA
J gene: TRBJ2-1
CDR3 protein: CAVLPVGGAYNEQFF
CDR3 DNA: TGTGCCGTCCTTCCGGTCGGGGGCGCCTACAATGAGCAGTTCTTC

V gene: TRBV5-6
D gene: NA
clone size: few
J gene: TRBJ1-1
CDR3 protein: CASSSTFLRNTEAFF
CDR3 DNA: TGTGCCAGCAGTTCGACATTCCTTAGGAACACTGAAGCTTTCTTT

V gene: TRBV27
D gene: TRBD1
clone size: few
J gene: TRBJ2-7
CDR3 protein: CASRTGSEQYF
CDR3 DNA: TGTGCCAGCAGGACAGGGAGCGAGCAGTACTTC

V gene: TRBV30
D gene: NA
clone size: many
J gene: TRBJ1-5
CDR3 protein: CAWSVLNSGFNQPQHF
CDR3 DNA: TGTGCCTGGAGTGTACTAAATTCTGGTTTCAATCAGCCCCAGCATTTT

V gene: TRBV7-2
D gene: NA
clone size: few
J gene: TRBJ2-3
CDR3 protein: CASSSPGDTDTQYF
CDR3 DNA: TGTGCCAGCAGCTCCCCTGGGGACACAGATACGCAGTATTTT

V gene: TRBV25-1
D gene: NA
clone size: NA
J gene: TRBJ2-1
CDR3 protein: CASSDMGRNEQFF
CDR3 DNA: TGTGCCAGCAGTGATATGGGACGCAATGAGCAGTTCTTC

V gene: TRBV27
D gene: TRBD1
clone size: NA
J gene: TRBJ1-5
CDR3 protein: CASSLRTGVNQPQHF
CDR3 DNA: TGTGCCAGCAGTTTACGGACAGGGGTCAATCAGCCCCAGCATTTT

V gene: TRBV7-3
D gene: TRBD2
clone size: many
J gene: TRBJ2-1
CDR3 protein: CASSQGGLAGSRDNEQFF
CDR3 DNA: TGTGCCAGCAGTCAAGGGGGACTAGCGGGGTCGAGGGACAATGAGCAGTTCTTC

V gene: TRBV20-1
D gene: NA
clone size: few
J gene: TRBJ2-1
CDR3 protein: CSAGQGRESATNEQFF
CDR3 DNA: TGCAGTGCTGGTCAGGGGCGGGAGAGTGCTACCAATGAGCAGTTCTTC